The rows below give T cell receptor beta chains drawn from one sample of a study of blood T cell repertoires in COVID-19. The method was immunoSEQ multiplex PCR; TCRdb's version includes in-frame clones alone and lacks a portion of them. Among around 130,000 clones listed, more than 70% were seen once. Sequenced sample: peripheral blood. The receptors derive from a human donor in a cohort sampled during active COVID-19. CDR3s include the opening cysteine and the closing phenylalanine or tryptophan. Each record gives: D gene, V gene, J gene, clone size, CDR3 protein, CDR3 DNA. A D gene is named only where the DNA matches it firmly. Rows may omit the clone size; those that give it use once, few, many or a size class.

D: .; V: TRBV5-1; J: TRBJ1-1; size: .; CDR3: CASSSREMGGNTEAFF; DNA: TGCGCCAGCAGCTCGCGTGAGATGGGAGGGAACACTGAAGCTTTCTTT
D: .; V: TRBV12-3/TRBV12-4; J: TRBJ2-7; size: .; CDR3: CASSQGLEQYF; DNA: TGTGCCAGCAGCCAGGGCCTGGAGCAGTACTTC
D: .; V: TRBV29-1; J: TRBJ2-7; size: once; CDR3: CSVEGHAMGDEQYF; DNA: TGCAGCGTTGAAGGTCATGCCATGGGAGACGAGCAGTACTTC
D: .; V: TRBV19; J: TRBJ2-7; size: .; CDR3: CASSMDYLSYEQYF; DNA: TGTGCCAGTAGTATGGACTATTTATCCTACGAGCAGTACTTC
D: TRBD1; V: TRBV7-6; J: TRBJ2-7; size: .; CDR3: CASRLEPAGTGDYEQYF; DNA: TGTGCCAGCCGCTTGGAACCTGCCGGGACAGGGGACTACGAGCAGTACTTC
D: .; V: TRBV5-1; J: TRBJ2-3; size: .; CDR3: CASSPSPSTDTQYF; DNA: TGCGCCAGCAGCCCTTCCCCTAGCACAGATACGCAGTATTTT
D: .; V: TRBV12-3/TRBV12-4; J: TRBJ1-5; size: .; CDR3: CASSLGGGQPQHF; DNA: TGTGCCAGCAGTTTAGGGGGAGGTCAGCCCCAGCATTTT
D: TRBD2; V: TRBV2; J: TRBJ2-1; size: few; CDR3: CASSFQRERVEQFF; DNA: TGTGCCAGCAGCTTCCAGCGGGAAAGGGTTGAGCAGTTCTTC
D: .; V: TRBV5-6; J: TRBJ2-7; size: .; CDR3: CASSLVQSYEQYF; DNA: TGTGCCAGCAGCCTCGTCCAGTCCTACGAGCAGTACTTC
D: TRBD1; V: TRBV6-1; J: TRBJ1-5; size: once; CDR3: CASSEGTGAQPQHF; DNA: TGTGCCAGCAGTGAGGGGACAGGGGCTCAGCCCCAGCATTTT
D: TRBD2; V: TRBV11-1; J: TRBJ2-7; size: .; CDR3: CASSLRGGIYEQYF; DNA: TGTGCCAGCAGCTTAAGGGGAGGGATCTACGAGCAGTACTTC
D: TRBD1; V: TRBV28; J: TRBJ2-7; size: few; CDR3: CASRGTGVYEQYF; DNA: TGTGCCAGCAGAGGGACAGGCGTCTACGAGCAGTACTTC
D: TRBD1; V: TRBV6-1; J: TRBJ1-2; size: .; CDR3: CASSDSAGGRDGYTF; DNA: TGTGCCAGCAGTGATTCGGCAGGGGGCAGGGATGGCTACACCTTC
D: TRBD1; V: TRBV5-1; J: TRBJ2-7; size: .; CDR3: CASSLGLTGAELGEQYF; DNA: TGCGCCAGCAGCTTGGGTCTCACAGGGGCTGAGTTGGGCGAGCAGTACTTC
D: .; V: TRBV6-5; J: TRBJ2-7; size: .; CDR3: CASSYSGQLISYEQYF; DNA: TGTGCCAGCAGTTACTCAGGACAGCTAATTTCCTACGAGCAGTACTTC
D: .; V: TRBV7-6; J: TRBJ2-3; size: .; CDR3: CASSPDWGTDTQYF; DNA: TGTGCCAGCAGCCCGGACTGGGGCACAGATACGCAGTATTTT
D: .; V: TRBV4-2; J: TRBJ2-7; size: few; CDR3: CASSQDIGAHEQYF; DNA: TGTGCCAGCAGCCAAGATATAGGGGCCCACGAGCAGTACTTC
D: TRBD1; V: TRBV19; J: TRBJ2-7; size: few; CDR3: CASSRDRGLREQYF; DNA: TGTGCCAGTAGCCGGGACAGGGGCCTCAGGGAGCAGTACTTC
D: .; V: TRBV29-1; J: TRBJ2-7; size: .; CDR3: CSVEDVAGGEQYF; DNA: TGCAGCGTTGAAGACGTGGCGGGTGGCGAGCAGTACTTC
D: TRBD2; V: TRBV5-1; J: TRBJ2-5; size: .; CDR3: CASSLGLAGEETQYF; DNA: TGCGCCAGCAGCTTGGGACTAGCGGGCGAAGAGACCCAGTACTTC
D: TRBD2; V: TRBV5-4; J: TRBJ2-7; size: .; CDR3: CASSFGSGRSEQYF; DNA: TGTGCCAGCAGCTTTGGTAGCGGGAGATCCGAGCAGTACTTC
D: TRBD1; V: TRBV27; J: TRBJ2-2; size: once; CDR3: CASATGAGELFF; DNA: TGTGCCAGCGCAACAGGGGCCGGGGAGCTGTTTTTT
D: .; V: TRBV6-6; J: TRBJ1-2; size: .; CDR3: CASSSDYGYTF; DNA: TGTGCCAGCAGTTCGGACTATGGCTACACCTTC
D: TRBD1; V: TRBV7-9; J: TRBJ1-1; size: .; CDR3: CASSQRQGTNTEAFF; DNA: TGTGCCAGCAGCCAGCGACAGGGCACGAACACTGAAGCTTTCTTT
D: TRBD1; V: TRBV29-1; J: TRBJ2-7; size: .; CDR3: CSVDLPGGQGSEQYF; DNA: TGCAGCGTTGACCTACCCGGAGGACAGGGGTCCGAGCAGTACTTC
D: TRBD1; V: TRBV6-5; J: TRBJ2-7; size: .; CDR3: CASSYTGQGAYEQYF; DNA: TGTGCCAGCAGTTACACGGGACAGGGGGCCTACGAGCAGTACTTC
D: .; V: TRBV5-1; J: TRBJ1-1; size: few; CDR3: CASSQGPGTEAFF; DNA: TGCGCCAGCAGCCAAGGCCCAGGCACTGAAGCTTTCTTT
D: TRBD2; V: TRBV30; J: TRBJ2-7; size: .; CDR3: CAWSEGLVGEQYF; DNA: TGTGCCTGGAGTGAGGGACTAGTAGGCGAGCAGTACTTC
D: .; V: TRBV5-1; J: TRBJ2-1; size: .; CDR3: CASSLAAGQYYYEQFF; DNA: TGCGCCAGCAGCTTGGCCGCTGGACAGTATTACTATGAGCAGTTCTTC
D: .; V: TRBV6-6; J: TRBJ1-2; size: .; CDR3: CASSYSGTGSNYGYTF; DNA: TGTGCCAGCAGTTACTCGGGCACAGGCTCAAACTATGGCTACACCTTC
D: TRBD1; V: TRBV27; J: TRBJ1-1; size: .; CDR3: CASSLRQGAGTEAFF; DNA: TGTGCCAGCAGTCTCCGACAGGGGGCAGGGACTGAAGCTTTCTTT
D: TRBD1; V: TRBV18; J: TRBJ1-3; size: few; CDR3: CASSSDRAGNTIYF; DNA: TGTGCCAGCTCATCGGACAGGGCTGGAAACACCATATATTTT
D: .; V: TRBV28; J: TRBJ1-5; size: .; CDR3: CASSSTGSFGNQPQHF; DNA: TGTGCCAGCAGTAGCACAGGGAGCTTTGGCAATCAGCCCCAGCATTTT
D: TRBD2; V: TRBV7-9; J: TRBJ2-7; size: .; CDR3: CASSRGGLGGNEQYF; DNA: TGTGCCAGCAGCCGGGGGGGACTAGGCGGTAATGAGCAGTACTTC
D: .; V: TRBV11-3; J: TRBJ2-5; size: .; CDR3: CASSPPGVLTQYF; DNA: TGTGCCAGCAGCCCCCCGGGGGTTTTGACCCAGTACTTC
D: .; V: TRBV11-2; J: TRBJ1-2; size: few; CDR3: CASSLAGDGYTF; DNA: TGTGCCAGCAGCTTAGCCGGAGATGGCTACACCTTC
D: TRBD1; V: TRBV18; J: TRBJ2-6; size: .; CDR3: CASSPGTAGANVLTF; DNA: TGTGCCAGCTCACCTGGGACAGCAGGGGCCAACGTCCTGACTTTC
D: TRBD2; V: TRBV29-1; J: TRBJ2-7; size: .; CDR3: CSAFLAGGSYEQYF; DNA: TGCAGCGCCTTCCTGGCGGGAGGATCCTACGAGCAGTACTTC
D: .; V: TRBV11-1; J: TRBJ2-7; size: .; CDR3: CASSSAGLPGEQYF; DNA: TGTGCCAGCAGCTCCGCCGGACTACCCGGCGAGCAGTACTTC
D: TRBD1; V: TRBV7-9; J: TRBJ2-7; size: .; CDR3: CASSPGTGVYYEQYF; DNA: TGTGCCAGCAGCCCCGGGACAGGGGTATACTACGAGCAGTACTTC
D: .; V: TRBV5-1; J: TRBJ2-7; size: .; CDR3: CASSPEGASYEQYF; DNA: TGCGCCAGCAGCCCGGAGGGGGCCTCTTACGAGCAGTACTTC
D: .; V: TRBV27; J: TRBJ1-4; size: .; CDR3: CASRPGTSDEKLFF; DNA: TGTGCCAGCAGGCCCGGGACATCTGATGAAAAACTGTTTTTT
D: TRBD1; V: TRBV27; J: TRBJ2-7; size: .; CDR3: CASSLSGTGGYEQYF; DNA: TGTGCCAGCAGTTTATCGGGGACAGGGGGATACGAGCAGTACTTC
D: .; V: TRBV19; J: TRBJ1-3; size: .; CDR3: CASSTGQTGNTIYF; DNA: TGTGCCAGTAGCACGGGACAAACTGGAAACACCATATATTTT
D: .; V: TRBV7-9; J: TRBJ1-6; size: .; CDR3: CASSPFRGDSPLHF; DNA: TGTGCCAGCAGCCCCTTCCGGGGGGATTCACCCCTCCACTTT
D: TRBD2; V: TRBV9; J: TRBJ2-1; size: once; CDR3: CASSGAGGPGNEQFF; DNA: TGTGCCAGCAGCGGAGCGGGAGGGCCTGGGAATGAGCAGTTCTTC